The 18 T cell receptor beta chains below come from one sample, sequenced in a study of CD8 T cells in ankylosing spondylitis. Via MiXCR, TCRdb re-called the 5' RACE reads, giving one row per CDR3 protein. This table has 200,000 to 250,000 distinct CDR3 sequences, 6% to 8% appearing once. The study's findings and limits: Blood of patients with ankylosing spondylitis appeared to be characterized by a TCR beta motif of fewer than 10 highly homologous variants.

Their antigens are not known. Source material: blood, either unsorted or a sorted T cell fraction (not recorded which). The receptors shown here come from a male donor with ankylosing spondylitis.

This clonotype was seen a few times. This chain links TRBV5-4 with TRBJ1-2; TRBD1 agrees at 7 bases. The ends lost 2 bases at V and 4 bases at J; junction bases unmatched: 14. CDR3 length: 17 amino acids. CDR1 is SGHNT, CDR2 YYREEE, per germline (reference sequence). In DNA form, the CDR3 reads TGTGCCAGCAGCTTACGACCTACAGGGGATTGGGGCTATGGCTACACCTTC. Encoded protein: CASSLRPTGDWGYGYTF.

In this sample, this clonotype turned up many times. V usage is TRBV7-2 and J usage is TRBJ2-5; 8 bases line up with TRBD2. J was trimmed by 4 bases and V by 5 bases; bases with no gene match: 12. The V gene's germline CDR1 is SGHTA and CDR2 FQGNSA. CDR3 length equals 16 residues. The CDR3 nucleotides are TGTGCCAGCAGCCCCGGACTCGCGGGAGGCCCAGAGACCCAGTACTTC. The encoded protein is CASSPGLAGGPETQYF.

In its sample, this clonotype was seen a few times. The chain couples TRBV7-9 to TRBJ2-5, with TRBD2 matching 7 bases. The CDR3 length is 16 residues. CDR1 is SEHNR, CDR2 FQNEAQ, per germline (reference sequence). J was trimmed by 2 bases and V by 5 bases; bases with no gene match: 11. The CDR3 spells CASSPRAGPIQETQYF. In nucleotides, the CDR3 is TGTGCCAGCAGCCCCCGAGCGGGACCGATTCAAGAGACCCAGTACTTC.

In this sample, this clonotype turned up many times. The chain recombines TRBV4-1 with TRBJ1-1, with a possible D match to TRBD1 (5 bases). Trimming took off 0 bases at V and 4 bases at J, with 18 bases between the two ends. The germline V gene encodes CDR1 MGHRA and CDR2 YSYEKL. The length of the CDR3 is 17 residues. The CDR3 protein is CASSQDLEGVEFTEAFF. In DNA, the CDR3 is TGCGCCAGCAGCCAAGATCTTGAAGGGGTTGAATTCACTGAAGCTTTCTTT.

The chain employs TRBV20-1 and TRBJ2-3, with a weak D call TRBD1 (6 bases). V gave up 5 bases and J gave up 4 bases, with 13 bases separating them. CDR3 length: 13 residues. CDR1 is DFQATT and CDR2 is SNEGSKA in the germline V gene (reference sequence). CDR3 in DNA: TGCAGTGCTCCTCACAGGGTGCCAGATACGCAGTATTTT. Protein sequence: CSAPHRVPDTQYF.

The table lists this clonotype with a few counts. This chain links TRBV10-3 with TRBJ1-6; 8 bases are shared with TRBD1. Per germline, CDR1 ENHRY and CDR2 SYGVKD. This CDR3 is built from 13 residues. The J segment lost 9 bases and the V segment lost 10 bases, leaving 8 bases of the junction unmatched. The CDR3 region has the DNA TGTGCCAACGCGGACAGGGTGGGTTCACCCCTCCACTTT. This sequence encodes CANADRVGSPLHF.

This clonotype came up many times. Germline and junction disagree at one end, which may indicate a read error. The chain is built from TRBV30 and TRBJ1-1; 9 bases align to TRBD1. Germline CDR1 and CDR2: GTSNPN and SVGIG (reference sequence). CDR3 length: 14 residues. In DNA, the CDR3 is TGTGCCTGGAGCGAACAGGGGGCGAACGCTGAAGCTTTCTTT. Translated, it gives CAWSEQGANAEAFF. Supplemented by reference TRBV30 and TRBJ1-1, the full variable domain reads SQTIHQWPATLVQPVGSPLSLECTVEGTSNPNLYWYRQAAGRGLQLLFYSVGIGQISSEVPQNLSASRPQDRQFILSSKKLLLSDSGFYLCAWSEQGANAEAFFGQGTRLTVV.

This clonotype was seen many times. The rearrangement uses TRBV6-5 and TRBJ1-1; D not resolved. Germline V gives CDR1 MNHEY, CDR2 SVGAGI. The CDR3 totals 14 residues. V lost 3 bases, J lost 7 bases, and 15 bases lay in between. The DNA of the CDR3 is TGTGCCAGCAGTTATTCCGAAGGGAAAGTTGAAGCTTTCTTT. Protein: CASSYSEGKVEAFF.

There are many counts of this clonotype. The CDR3 nucleotides are TGTGCCAGCAGCCAAGATTCTCGGACCGTTTACAATGAGCAGTTCTTC. This codes for CASSQDSRTVYNEQFF. The gene calls are TRBV3-1 and TRBJ2-1; D ambiguous. Trimming took 0 bases from V and 4 from J, leaving 13 bases between them. The germline CDR1 and CDR2 sequences are LGHDT and YNNKEL (reference sequence). This CDR3 spans 16 amino acids.

This clonotype was seen more than once but under ten times. The CDR3 sequence: CASGYLEGQETQYF. The CDR3 DNA follows: TGTGCCAGCGGATACCTGGAAGGGCAAGAGACCCAGTACTTC. This sequence joins TRBV5-8 and TRBJ2-5; no reliable D call. The germline V gene encodes CDR1 SGHTS and CDR2 YDEGEE. V was cut by 7 bases and J by 2 bases, with 15 bases left in between. This CDR3 spans 14 amino acids.

This chain links TRBV5-6 with TRBJ1-2; no reliable D call. This CDR3 comprises 15 residues. Germline values: CDR1 SGHDT, CDR2 YYEEEE. The ends were cut back, 6 bases at V and 0 bases at J, with 15 bases in the middle. In DNA form, the CDR3 reads TGTGCCAGCAACCCTCGAAGAAGCCCTAACTATGGCTACACCTTC. It translates to CASNPRRSPNYGYTF.

This clonotype was observed once. The chain is built from TRBV2 and TRBJ2-2; 8 bases fit TRBD1. CDR3 length: 19 residues. Per germline, CDR1 SNHLY and CDR2 FYNNEI. V trimming: 6 bases; J trimming: 0 bases; junction bases outside the gene matches: 15. CDR3 sequence reads: CASRGLRTGYSPNTGELFF. The CDR3 DNA is TGTGCCAGCAGGGGGTTAAGGACAGGGTATTCACCGAACACCGGGGAGCTGTTTTTT.

There are many counts of this clonotype. This sequence joins TRBV11-1 and TRBJ1-5; unclear D gene. V lost 1 base, J lost 2 bases, and 18 bases lay in between. Germline-derived CDR1 and CDR2 are SGHAT and FQDESV (reference sequence). The CDR3 is 18 residues long. CDR3 bases: TGTGCCAGCAGCTTAGACGGAGGCGGACTATCGGGCAATCAGCCCCAGCATTTT. Translation: CASSLDGGGLSGNQPQHF. The whole variable domain, filled in from reference TRBV11-1 and TRBJ1-5, reads EAEVAQSPRYKITEKSQAVAFWCDPISGHATLYWYRQILGQGPELLVQFQDESVVDDSQLPKDRFSAERLKGVDSTLKIQPAELGDSAMYLCASSLDGGGLSGNQPQHFGDGTRLSIL.

This clonotype was found many times. This chain joins TRBV29-1 and TRBJ1-2; weak D call: TRBD1 (6 bases). The V and J ends lost 7 bases and 5 bases respectively, with 17 bases between them. Germline loops: CDR1 SQVTM, CDR2 ANQGSEA. This CDR3 spans 13 amino acids. The CDR3 sequence is CSASTGPWYGYTF. The CDR3 DNA reads TGCAGCGCCTCGACAGGTCCATGGTATGGCTACACCTTC.

The table lists this clonotype with many counts. The rearrangement links TRBV5-6 to TRBJ1-1, with D perhaps matching TRBD1 (6 bases). This CDR3 has 14 amino acids. Germline V gene lookup returns CDR1 SGHDT and CDR2 YYEEEE. V gave up 4 bases and J gave up 4 bases, with 14 bases separating them. The CDR3 protein is CASSVDTGLTEAFF. The DNA of the CDR3 is TGTGCCAGCAGCGTGGACACAGGGCTCACTGAAGCTTTCTTT.

The sample holds many counts of this clonotype. The V and J genes are TRBV27 and TRBJ1-1; D is undetermined. The germline V gene encodes CDR1 MNHEY and CDR2 SMNVEV (reference sequence). Trimming left V 6 bases short and J 5 bases short, with 10 bases between. The CDR3 is made up of 12 amino acids. Written as DNA, the CDR3 is TGTGCCAGCAGACAAATGGGGACTGAAGCTTTCTTT. Its protein product is CASRQMGTEAFF.

This clonotype turned up a few times. The chain employs TRBV20-1 and TRBJ1-6, with D possibly TRBD1 on 6 matching bases. This CDR3 spans 15 amino acids. Trimming stripped 7 bases from V and 8 bases from J, with 21 bases between. In germline, CDR1 is DFQATT, CDR2 SNEGSKA (reference sequence). Here the CDR3 DNA reads TGCAGTGTAGGGGGGCAGGGCAGTCTTGATTCACCCCTCCACTTT. It yields the protein CSVGGQGSLDSPLHF.

This clonotype showed up just a few times. In DNA form, the CDR3 reads TGTGCCTGGACCCCGCGCAGCGGAAACACCATATATTTT. This encodes CAWTPRSGNTIYF. The V gene is TRBV30, the J gene TRBJ1-3; D ambiguous. The CDR3 contains 13 residues. Germline lookup yields CDR1 GTSNPN and CDR2 SVGIG (reference sequence). V lost 4 bases to trimming and J lost 4 bases, with 11 bases between them.